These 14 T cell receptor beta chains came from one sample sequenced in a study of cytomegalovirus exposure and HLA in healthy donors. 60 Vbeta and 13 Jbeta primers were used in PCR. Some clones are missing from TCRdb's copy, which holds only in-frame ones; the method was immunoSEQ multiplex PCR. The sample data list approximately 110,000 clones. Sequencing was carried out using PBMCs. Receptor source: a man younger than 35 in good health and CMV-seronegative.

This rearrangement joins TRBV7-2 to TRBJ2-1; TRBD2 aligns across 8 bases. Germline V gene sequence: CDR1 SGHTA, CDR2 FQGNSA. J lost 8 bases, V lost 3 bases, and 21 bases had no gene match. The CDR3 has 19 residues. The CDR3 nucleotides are TGTGCCAGCAGCTTCCGTATAATGTGGTCGAGCGGGAGAAGGGATGAGCAGTTCTTC. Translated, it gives CASSFRIMWSSGRRDEQFF.

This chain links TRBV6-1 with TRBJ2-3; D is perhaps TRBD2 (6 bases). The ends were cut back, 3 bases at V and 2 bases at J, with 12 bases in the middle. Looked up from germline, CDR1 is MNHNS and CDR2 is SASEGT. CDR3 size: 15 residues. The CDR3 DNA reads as TGTGCCAGCAGTGACTCGACTAGACCCACAGATACGCAGTATTTT. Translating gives CASSDSTRPTDTQYF.

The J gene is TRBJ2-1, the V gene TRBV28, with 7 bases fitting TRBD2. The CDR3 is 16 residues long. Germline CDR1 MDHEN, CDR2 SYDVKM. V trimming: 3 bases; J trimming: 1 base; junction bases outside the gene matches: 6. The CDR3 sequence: CASSFGLADSYNEQFF. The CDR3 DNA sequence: TGTGCCAGCAGTTTCGGTCTAGCGGATTCCTACAATGAGCAGTTCTTC.

DNA for the CDR3: TGTGCCACCAGCAGGGTACGAGGTCAAGAGACCCAGTACTTC. Translation gives CATSRVRGQETQYF. The gene calls are TRBV15 and TRBJ2-5; D remains ambiguous. V was shortened by 3 bases and J by 2 bases, with 10 bases between the two germline ends. This CDR3 contains 14 residues. CDR1 and CDR2 from the germline V gene are LNHNV and YYDKDF (reference sequence). Together with reference TRBV15 and TRBJ2-5, the CDR3 gives the full variable domain: DAMVIQNPRYQVTQFGKPVTLSCSQTLNHNVMYWYQQKSSQAPKLLFHYYDKDFNNEADTPDNFQSRRPNTSFCFLDIRSPGLGDTAMYLCATSRVRGQETQYFGPGTRLLVL.

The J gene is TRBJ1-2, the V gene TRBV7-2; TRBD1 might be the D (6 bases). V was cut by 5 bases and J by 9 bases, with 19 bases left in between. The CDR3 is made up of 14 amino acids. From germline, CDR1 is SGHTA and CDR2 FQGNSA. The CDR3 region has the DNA TGTGCCAGCAGCCCTGGGGGCTTCGCTCGGAGCTACACCTTC. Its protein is CASSPGGFARSYTF.

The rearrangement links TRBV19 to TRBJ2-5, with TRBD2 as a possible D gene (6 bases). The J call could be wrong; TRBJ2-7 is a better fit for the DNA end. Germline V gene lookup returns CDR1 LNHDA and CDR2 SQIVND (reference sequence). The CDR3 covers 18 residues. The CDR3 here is CASSIPAEAGGISYEQYF. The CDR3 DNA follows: TGTGCCAGTAGTATACCTGCTGAAGCGGGCGGTATCTCCTACGAGCAGTACTTC.

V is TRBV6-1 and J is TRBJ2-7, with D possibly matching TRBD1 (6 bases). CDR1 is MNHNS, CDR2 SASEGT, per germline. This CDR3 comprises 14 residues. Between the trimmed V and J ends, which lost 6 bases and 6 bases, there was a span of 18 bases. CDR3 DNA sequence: TGTGCCAGCAGCCCGGACAGACTTTTTGCCGAGCAGTACTTC. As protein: CASSPDRLFAEQYF.

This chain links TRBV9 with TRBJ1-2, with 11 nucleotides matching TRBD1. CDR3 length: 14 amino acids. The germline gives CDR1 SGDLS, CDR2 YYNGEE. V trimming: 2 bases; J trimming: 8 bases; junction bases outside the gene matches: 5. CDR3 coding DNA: TGTGCCAGCAGCGTCGGGACAGGGGGTTTCGGCTACACCTTC. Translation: CASSVGTGGFGYTF.

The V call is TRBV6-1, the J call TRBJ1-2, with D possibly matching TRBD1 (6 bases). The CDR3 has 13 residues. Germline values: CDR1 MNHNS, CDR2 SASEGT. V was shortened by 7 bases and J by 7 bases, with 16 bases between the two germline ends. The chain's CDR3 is CASNRGYPVGYTF. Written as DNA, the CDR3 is TGTGCCAGCAATAGGGGGTACCCCGTTGGCTACACCTTC.

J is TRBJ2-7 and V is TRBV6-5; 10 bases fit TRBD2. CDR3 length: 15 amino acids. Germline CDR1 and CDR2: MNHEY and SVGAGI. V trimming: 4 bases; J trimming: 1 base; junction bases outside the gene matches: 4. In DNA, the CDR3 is TGTGCCAGCAGTTCGACTAGCGGGCTGTCCTACGAGCAGTACTTC. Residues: CASSSTSGLSYEQYF.

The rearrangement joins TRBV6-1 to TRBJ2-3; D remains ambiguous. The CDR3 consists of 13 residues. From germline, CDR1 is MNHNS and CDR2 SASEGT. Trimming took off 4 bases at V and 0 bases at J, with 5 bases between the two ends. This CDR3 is CASSAYSTDTQYF. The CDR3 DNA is TGTGCCAGCAGTGCTTATAGCACAGATACGCAGTATTTT.

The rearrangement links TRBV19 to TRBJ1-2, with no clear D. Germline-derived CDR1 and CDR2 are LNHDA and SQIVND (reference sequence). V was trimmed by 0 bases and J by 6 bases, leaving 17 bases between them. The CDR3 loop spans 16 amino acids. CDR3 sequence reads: CASSIDEGSVWDGYTF. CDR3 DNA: TGTGCCAGTAGTATAGACGAGGGTTCGGTATGGGATGGCTACACCTTC.

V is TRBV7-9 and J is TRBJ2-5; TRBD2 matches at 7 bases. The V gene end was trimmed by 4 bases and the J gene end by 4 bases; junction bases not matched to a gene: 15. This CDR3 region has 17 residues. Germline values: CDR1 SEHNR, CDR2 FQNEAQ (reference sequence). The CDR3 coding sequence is TGTGCCAGCAGCTCGACCCGCCCCGCGGGGGAACGAGAGACCCAGTACTTC. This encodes CASSSTRPAGERETQYF.

The DNA of the CDR3 is TGCGCCAGCAGCCTACCTACAGGGGCGAACACTGAAGCTTTCTTT. Translated: CASSLPTGANTEAFF. The rearrangement links TRBV5-1 to TRBJ1-1; 7 bases are a match to TRBD1. After removal of 4 bases from V and 1 base from J, the junction contained 7 bases not matched to a gene. This CDR3 comprises 15 residues. The V gene's germline CDR1 is SGHRS and CDR2 YFSETQ.